This T cell receptor beta chain was identified in a study of cytomegalovirus exposure and HLA in healthy donors. Overall study findings and caveats: Most sequenced TCRs were rare (though some public TCRs occurred in many donors).

There are 12 residues in the CDR3. V gave up 6 bases and J gave up 11 bases; unmatched junction bases: 9. From germline, CDR1 is MDHEN and CDR2 SYDVKM. Of note for this clone: Its antigen is currently unknown.

Profiled with immunoSEQ multiplex PCR; TCRdb holds only in-frame clones, not every one. The data show about 160,000 clones, roughly 91% seen once. Sequencing was performed on PBMCs. This chain links TRBV28 with TRBJ1-1; 7 bases are shared with TRBD1. The sequence was collected from a woman in her late teens or twenties in good health and CMV-seropositive. CDR3 in DNA: TGTGCCAGCAGACAATTCAGGGGGAGGGCTTTCTTT. This encodes CASRQFRGRAFF. Based on the CDR3 plus reference TRBV28 and TRBJ1-1, the full variable domain is DVKVTQSSRYLVKRTGEKVFLECVQDMDHENMFWYRQDPGLGLRLIYFSYDVKMKEKGDIPEGYSVSREKKERFSLILESASTNQTSMYLCASRQFRGRAFFGQGTRLTVV.